This is a list of T cell receptor beta chains from one sample in a study of regulatory T cells in long-lasting Graves disease. Each CDR3 protein is one row after TCRdb ran MiXCR on the multiplex PCR reads. This table has a few hundred thousand distinct CDR3 sequences, 16% appearing once. This sample was also put to use in a study of T cells in Graves' hyperthyroidism and ophthalmopathy.

This specimen was peripheral blood mononuclear cells (PBMCs), taken at new diagnosis, from a patient treated with antithyroid drugs. Receptor source: a man aged 40-49 years with Graves disease. Both conserved end residues are part of each CDR3. D genes are given only for firm matches. Clone size is shown for a subset of rows, as once, few, many or a class of expanded clone.

cdr3_nt cdr3_aa v_call clone_size d_call j_call
TGTGCCAGCAGCTTAGGGGCAGGAATTTATGGCTACACCTTC CASSLGAGIYGYTF TRBV11-3 many . TRBJ1-2
TGTGCCAGCAGAAAACCGACAGGGAGCACAGATACGCAGTATTTT CASRKPTGSTDTQYF TRBV12-3/TRBV12-4 . TRBD1 TRBJ2-3
TGTGCCAGCGCGTACAGGGAGGGCAATCAGCCCCAGCATTTT CASAYREGNQPQHF TRBV6-1 . . TRBJ1-5
TGCGCCAGCAGCCCCGGACCCTCGGAGACCCAGTACTTC CASSPGPSETQYF TRBV5-1 . . TRBJ2-5
TGCAGTGCTATGGTGGGAGATCAGCCCCAGCATTTT CSAMVGDQPQHF TRBV20-1 many . TRBJ1-5
TGTGCCTGGAGCCTCCTTACAGGAGCAACTAATGAAAAACTGTTTTTT CAWSLLTGATNEKLFF TRBV30 few . TRBJ1-4
TGCGCCAGCAGCCAAGGTTATCGGAGACAGGGGGCGCGAGGCGAGCAGTACTTC CASSQGYRRQGARGEQYF TRBV4-1 . TRBD1 TRBJ2-7
TGCGCCAGCAGCTCTCCCCCGGGACACAGGAACACTGAAGCTTTCTTT CASSSPPGHRNTEAFF TRBV5-1 many . TRBJ1-1
TGTGCCAGCAGCTTAAGTAGTGGGTTAGATACGCAGTATTTT CASSLSSGLDTQYF TRBV11-1 many . TRBJ2-3
TGTGCCAGCTCACCAATGGGCAGGGACACTGAAGCTTTCTTT CASSPMGRDTEAFF TRBV18 many . TRBJ1-1
TGTGCCAGCAGTCTGACAGGGGAAGGTTCACCCCTCCACTTT CASSLTGEGSPLHF TRBV6-1 many TRBD1 TRBJ1-6
TGTGCCAGCAAACGCTCTTTGGGACATCAGCCCCAGCATTTT CASKRSLGHQPQHF TRBV2 few . TRBJ1-5
TGTGCCAGCAAAACTAGCGGGGGTACAGATACGCAGTATTTT CASKTSGGTDTQYF TRBV2 many TRBD2 TRBJ2-3
TGTGCCAGCAGCACGCCGGGACAGGTTCGCGGCGAGCAGTACTTC CASSTPGQVRGEQYF TRBV5-6 many TRBD1 TRBJ2-7
TGTGCCACGTCGAACGGCAACCAAGAGACCCAGTACTTC CATSNGNQETQYF TRBV24-1 many . TRBJ2-5
TGCAGCGTCCGGGACAGGGCCCCCTACGAGCAGTACTTC CSVRDRAPYEQYF TRBV29-1 . TRBD1 TRBJ2-7
TGCGCCAGCAGCCCAGGGGGGATCTACCCGAATGAAAAACTGTTTTTT CASSPGGIYPNEKLFF TRBV5-1 . TRBD1 TRBJ1-4
TGTGCCAGCAGCCCCCCTGGGGCATACAATGAGCAGTTCTTC CASSPPGAYNEQFF TRBV11-3 many . TRBJ2-1
TGTGCCAGCAGGCGGGGGCAGGCTAGGTCGGATTCACCCCTCCACTTT CASRRGQARSDSPLHF TRBV12-3/TRBV12-4 many . TRBJ1-6
TGTGCCAGCAGTTTATACGGGCAGACATACGCACCCCTCCACTTT CASSLYGQTYAPLHF TRBV28 many . TRBJ1-6
TGCGCCAGCAGCGTTAGGACATCGACTTACAATGAGCAGTTCTTC CASSVRTSTYNEQFF TRBV5-1 many . TRBJ2-1
TGTGCCAGCGAACGGGACAGAGGCTACGAGCAGTACTTC CASERDRGYEQYF TRBV2 many TRBD1 TRBJ2-7
TGTGCCAGCCGTCCTCAACAGGGGATGAACACTGAAGCTTTCTTT CASRPQQGMNTEAFF TRBV28 many TRBD1 TRBJ1-1
TGTGCCAGCAGTTCAGGGCGAAGTACAGATACGCAGTATTTT CASSSGRSTDTQYF TRBV12-3/TRBV12-4 many . TRBJ2-3
TGTGCCAGCAGTGACCGGCCGCCGAGTGATTCACCCCTCCACTTT CASSDRPPSDSPLHF TRBV6-1 few . TRBJ1-6
TGTGCCAGCAGCTTGAGACAGTCCTACGAGCAGTACTTC CASSLRQSYEQYF TRBV11-3 many . TRBJ2-7
TGTGCCACCGGGGCGAGCTCCTACAATGAGCAGTTCTTC CATGASSYNEQFF TRBV6-1 many . TRBJ2-1
TGTGCCAGTAGTGCCCCGCTCGCCGGGGACACCCTCTACAATGAGCAGTTCTTC CASSAPLAGDTLYNEQFF TRBV19 . . TRBJ2-1
TGTGCCAGCGGGGGGACCGCCTACGAGCAGTACTTC CASGGTAYEQYF TRBV18 many . TRBJ2-7
TGTGCCAGCAGCTCCCCCGGTGATCGGAGAGAGACCCAGTACTTC CASSSPGDRRETQYF TRBV11-2 . . TRBJ2-5
TGTGCCAGCAGCTTAGCCGCCAGCAATACTCGCCAGGGAGCAGATACGCAGTATTTT CASSLAASNTRQGADTQYF TRBV7-9 . . TRBJ2-3
TGTGCCAGCAGTTCGACAGGGGTAATTTCACCCCTCCACTTT CASSSTGVISPLHF TRBV27 . TRBD1 TRBJ1-6
TGTGCCATCAGTGATGGTAGGGGAGGTCAGCCCCAGCATTTT CAISDGRGGQPQHF TRBV10-3 many . TRBJ1-5
TGTACCAGCAGTCTTATCGGGACAGGGTCCTCACCCCTCCACTTT CTSSLIGTGSSPLHF TRBV6-1 many TRBD1 TRBJ1-6
TGTGCCAGCAGTCAGGGGGCCATACCCACTTACGAGCAGTACTTC CASSQGAIPTYEQYF TRBV27 many TRBD1 TRBJ2-7
TGTGCCAGCAGCGGGACAGGCCCCCAAGAGACCCAGTACTTC CASSGTGPQETQYF TRBV5-6 many TRBD1 TRBJ2-5
TGTGCCAGCAGTTACCTGGGACAGGGGCGGTACGAGCAGTACTTC CASSYLGQGRYEQYF TRBV6-5 many TRBD1 TRBJ2-7
TGTGCCAGCAGTTTGGGGGGCGACGGGGAGCTGTTTTTT CASSLGGDGELFF TRBV28 few . TRBJ2-2
TGTGCCAGCAGCCGCGGGGGAGATACGCAGTATTTT CASSRGGDTQYF TRBV7-3 many TRBD2 TRBJ2-3
TGTGCCGTTAAGCGGGTAGGCACAGATACGCAGTATTTT CAVKRVGTDTQYF TRBV24-1 many . TRBJ2-3
TGCGCCAGCAGCCAACCTAGGGGAAAACTGTTTTTT CASSQPRGKLFF TRBV4-1 . . TRBJ1-4
TGTGCCAGCAGTGAATACAGGGCCTACGAGCAGTACTTC CASSEYRAYEQYF TRBV25-1 . . TRBJ2-7